This T cell receptor beta chain appears in the sequencing data of a study of T cell changes during pregnancy in multiple sclerosis. Trimming took 0 bases from V and 8 from J; bases not matched to a gene: 3. The CDR3 consists of 14 residues. Germline lookup yields CDR1 SGHRS and CDR2 YFSETQ. Repertoires were generated with immunoSEQ multiplex PCR, while TCRdb's copy carries only in-frame clones and drops some. The sample holds about 100,000 clones; 92% are singletons and the top ten take less than 2%. The V call is TRBV5-1, the J call TRBJ1-4; 8 bases align to TRBD1. Sequenced material: peripheral blood, taken after pregnancy. The TCR sequence derives from a female donor with multiple sclerosis, enrolled in a pregnancy study. The CDR3 loop is CASSLGGQGEKLFF. CDR3 bases: TGCGCCAGCAGCTTGGGCGGACAGGGAGAAAAACTGTTTTTT.